Reported below is one T cell receptor (beta chain). Produced via immunoSEQ multiplex PCR; TCRdb's table is partial and in-frame only. The sample has approximately 44,000 clones; 75% to 95% are singletons. These data belong to a study of T cell changes during pregnancy in multiple sclerosis. Trimming took 3 bases from V and 0 from J, leaving 9 bases between them. The CDR3 runs 15 residues. The germline V gene encodes CDR1 LNHDA and CDR2 SQIVND (reference sequence). The clonotype originates from a female donor in good health, enrolled as a control in a pregnancy study. The material was CD4+ T cells from peripheral blood mononuclear cells, obtained in the second trimester of pregnancy. J is TRBJ1-5 and V is TRBV19; the D gene is possibly TRBD1 (5 bases). The CDR3: CASSIGHNSNQPQHF. The CDR3 DNA is TGTGCCAGTAGTATTGGACATAATAGCAATCAGCCCCAGCATTTT.